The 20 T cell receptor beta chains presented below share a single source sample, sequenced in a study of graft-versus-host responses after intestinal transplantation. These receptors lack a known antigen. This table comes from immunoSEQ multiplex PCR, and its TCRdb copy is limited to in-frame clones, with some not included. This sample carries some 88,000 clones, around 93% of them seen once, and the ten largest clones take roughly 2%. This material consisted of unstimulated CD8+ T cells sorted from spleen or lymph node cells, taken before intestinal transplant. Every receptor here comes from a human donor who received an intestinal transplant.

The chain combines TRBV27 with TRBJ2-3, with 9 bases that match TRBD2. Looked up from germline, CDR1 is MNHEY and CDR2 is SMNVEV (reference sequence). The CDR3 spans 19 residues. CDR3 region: CAVAGQTLGGGGVEDTQYF. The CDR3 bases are TGTGCGGTGGCGGGGCAGACGTTGGGCGGGGGGGGAGTAGAAGATACGCAGTATTTT.

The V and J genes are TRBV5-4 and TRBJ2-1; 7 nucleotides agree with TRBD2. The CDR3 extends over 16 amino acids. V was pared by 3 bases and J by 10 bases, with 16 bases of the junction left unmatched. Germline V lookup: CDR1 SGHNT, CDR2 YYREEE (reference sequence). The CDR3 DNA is TGTGCCAGCAGCTGGTGGCCCGAGACTAGCAGAAGAGAGCAGTTCTTC. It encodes CASSWWPETSRREQFF.

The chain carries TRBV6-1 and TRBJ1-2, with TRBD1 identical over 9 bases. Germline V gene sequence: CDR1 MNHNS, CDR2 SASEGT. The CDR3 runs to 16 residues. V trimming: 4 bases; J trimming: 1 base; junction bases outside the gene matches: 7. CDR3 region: CASSGTGGEGNYGYTF. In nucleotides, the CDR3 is TGTGCCAGCAGTGGCACAGGGGGCGAGGGTAACTATGGCTACACCTTC.

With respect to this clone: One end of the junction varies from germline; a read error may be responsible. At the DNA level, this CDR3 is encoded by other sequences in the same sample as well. CDR3 nucleotides: TGCGCCAGCATCCGAGGGGGAAGCTCCTACAATGAGCAGTTCTTC. Its protein product is CASIRGGSSYNEQFF. The chain has TRBV27 and TRBJ2-1, with D perhaps TRBD1 (6 bases). Germline loops: CDR1 MNHEY, CDR2 SMNVEV (reference sequence). The CDR3 loop spans 15 amino acids.

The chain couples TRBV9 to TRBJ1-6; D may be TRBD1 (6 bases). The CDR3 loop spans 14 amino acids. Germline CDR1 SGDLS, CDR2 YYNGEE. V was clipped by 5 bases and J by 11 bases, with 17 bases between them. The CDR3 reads CASSPGGGVTPLHF. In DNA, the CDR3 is TGTGCCAGCAGTCCCGGCGGGGGCGTGACACCCCTCCACTTT.

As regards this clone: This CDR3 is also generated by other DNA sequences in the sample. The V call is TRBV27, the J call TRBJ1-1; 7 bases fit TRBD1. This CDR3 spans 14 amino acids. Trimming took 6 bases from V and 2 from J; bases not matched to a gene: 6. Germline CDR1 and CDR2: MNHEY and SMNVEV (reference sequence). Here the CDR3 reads CASSLTGVNTEAFF. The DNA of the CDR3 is TGTGCCAGCAGCCTTACAGGGGTCAACACTGAAGCTTTCTTT.

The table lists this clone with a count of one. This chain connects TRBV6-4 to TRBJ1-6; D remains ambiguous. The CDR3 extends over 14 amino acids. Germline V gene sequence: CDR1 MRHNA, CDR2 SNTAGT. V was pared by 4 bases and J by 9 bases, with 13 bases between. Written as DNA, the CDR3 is TGTGCCAGCAGTGTATCCGGGTTGGGTTCACCCCTCCACTTT. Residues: CASSVSGLGSPLHF.

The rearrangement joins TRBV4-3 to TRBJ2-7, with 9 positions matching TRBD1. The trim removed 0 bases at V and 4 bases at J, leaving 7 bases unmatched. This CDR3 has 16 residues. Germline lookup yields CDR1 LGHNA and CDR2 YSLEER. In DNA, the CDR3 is TGCGCCAGCAGCCAAGAAAAAACGGACAGGGGATACGAGCAGTACTTC. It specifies CASSQEKTDRGYEQYF.

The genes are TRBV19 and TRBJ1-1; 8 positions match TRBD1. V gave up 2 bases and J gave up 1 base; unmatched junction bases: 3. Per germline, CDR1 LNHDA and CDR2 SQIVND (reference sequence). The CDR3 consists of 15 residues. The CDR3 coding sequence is TGTGCCAGTAGTATACCCGGGACAGGGAACACTGAAGCTTTCTTT. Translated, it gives CASSIPGTGNTEAFF. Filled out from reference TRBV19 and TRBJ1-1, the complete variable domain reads DGGITQSPKYLFRKEGQNVTLSCEQNLNHDAMYWYRQDPGQGLRLIYYSQIVNDFQKGDIAEGYSVSREKKESFPLTVTSAQKNPTAFYLCASSIPGTGNTEAFFGQGTRLTVV.

The CDR3 protein is CASSQEGLQGASNQPQHF. The CDR3 nucleotides are TGCGCCAGCAGCCAAGAAGGATTACAGGGGGCGAGCAATCAGCCCCAGCATTTT. The gene calls are TRBV4-1 and TRBJ1-5, with 9 bases matching TRBD1. With 0 bases clipped from V and 1 base from J, the junction kept 7 bases outside the gene matches. The CDR3 totals 18 residues. The germline CDR1 and CDR2 sequences are MGHRA and YSYEKL.

CDR3 sequence reads: CASSVTRGERSYEQYF. CDR3 bases: TGTGCCAGCAGCGTAACCCGGGGGGAGCGTTCCTACGAGCAGTACTTC. The chain uses TRBV5-8 and TRBJ2-5; 7 bases are shared with TRBD2. Gene TRBJ2-7 matches the end of the DNA better, so the J call may be wrong. Germline values: CDR1 SGHTS, CDR2 YDEGEE. There are 16 residues in the CDR3.

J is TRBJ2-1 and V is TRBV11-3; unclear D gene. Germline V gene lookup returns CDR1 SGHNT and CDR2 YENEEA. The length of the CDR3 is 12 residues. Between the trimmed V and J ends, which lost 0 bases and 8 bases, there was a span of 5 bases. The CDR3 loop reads CASSLDVYEQFF. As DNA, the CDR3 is TGTGCCAGCAGCTTAGACGTCTATGAGCAGTTCTTC.

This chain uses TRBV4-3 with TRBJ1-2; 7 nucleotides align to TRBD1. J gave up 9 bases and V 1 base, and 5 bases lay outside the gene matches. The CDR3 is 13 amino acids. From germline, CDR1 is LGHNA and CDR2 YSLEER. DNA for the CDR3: TGCGCCAGCAGCCAAGGACAGGGTAATCGCTACACCTTC. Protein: CASSQGQGNRYTF.

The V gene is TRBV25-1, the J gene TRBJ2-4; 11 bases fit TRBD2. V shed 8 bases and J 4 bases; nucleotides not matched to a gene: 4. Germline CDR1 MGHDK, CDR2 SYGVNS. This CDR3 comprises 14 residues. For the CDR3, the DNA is TGTGCCAGCGATAGCGGGGGGGGGAAAAACATTCAGTACTTC. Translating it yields CASDSGGGKNIQYF.

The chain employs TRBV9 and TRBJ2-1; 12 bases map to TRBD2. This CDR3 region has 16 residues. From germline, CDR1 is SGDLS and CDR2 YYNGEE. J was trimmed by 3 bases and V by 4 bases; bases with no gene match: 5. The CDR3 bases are TGTGCCAGCAGCCTAACTAGCGGGGGGATCTACAATGAGCAGTTCTTC. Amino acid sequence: CASSLTSGGIYNEQFF.

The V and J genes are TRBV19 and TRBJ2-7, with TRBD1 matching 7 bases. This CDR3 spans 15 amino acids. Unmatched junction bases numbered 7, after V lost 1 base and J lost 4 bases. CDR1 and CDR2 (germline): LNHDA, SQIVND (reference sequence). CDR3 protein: CASSIGTGTEYEQYF. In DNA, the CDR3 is TGTGCCAGTAGTATAGGGACCGGGACAGAATACGAGCAGTACTTC.

This CDR3 is CASSDRDRASGNTIYF. The CDR3 bases are TGTGCCAGCAGTGACCGGGACAGGGCCTCTGGAAACACCATATATTTT. The chain employs TRBV2 and TRBJ1-3, with 9 bases aligning to TRBD1. This CDR3 comprises 16 residues. V lost 3 bases to trimming and J lost 0 bases; unmatched junction nucleotides: 3. Germline V CDR1 and CDR2: SNHLY, FYNNEI. The variable domain in full, with the rest retrieved from reference TRBV2 and TRBJ1-3, is EPEVTQTPSHQVTQMGQEVILRCVPISNHLYFYWYRQILGQKVEFLVSFYNNEISEKSEIFDDQFSVERPDGSNFTLKIRSTKLEDSAMYFCASSDRDRASGNTIYFGEGSWLTVV.

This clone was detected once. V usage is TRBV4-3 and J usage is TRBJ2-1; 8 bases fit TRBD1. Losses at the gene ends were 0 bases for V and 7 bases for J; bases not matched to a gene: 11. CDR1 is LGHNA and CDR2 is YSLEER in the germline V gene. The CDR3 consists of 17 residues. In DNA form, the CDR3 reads TGCGCCAGCAGCCAAGATTCAGGACAGGGAAGTGGGAATGAGCAGTTCTTC. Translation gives CASSQDSGQGSGNEQFF.

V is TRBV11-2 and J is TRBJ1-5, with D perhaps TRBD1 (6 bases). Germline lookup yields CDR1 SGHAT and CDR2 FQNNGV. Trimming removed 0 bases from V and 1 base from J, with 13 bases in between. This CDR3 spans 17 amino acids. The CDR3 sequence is CASSLDPQGLSNQPQHF. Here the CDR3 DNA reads TGTGCCAGCAGCTTAGACCCCCAGGGGTTAAGCAATCAGCCCCAGCATTTT.

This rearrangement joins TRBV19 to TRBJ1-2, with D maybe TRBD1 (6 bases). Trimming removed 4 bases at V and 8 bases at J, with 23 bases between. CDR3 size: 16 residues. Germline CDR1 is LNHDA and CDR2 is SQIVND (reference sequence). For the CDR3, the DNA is TGTGCCAGTAGTACCCCCTCAGAGGACAGATCGAGAGGCTACACCTTC. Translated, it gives CASSTPSEDRSRGYTF.